A single sample gave rise to the 13 T cell receptor beta chains below, sequenced in a study of blood T cell repertoires in COVID-19 (dated by TCRdb to between 2020 and 2021). The library was built by means of the immunoSEQ multiplex PCR assay. TCRdb holds this immuneACCESS table with in-frame rearrangements only. Some clones are missing; in checked studies, unresolved V genes explain under half, and the rest has no known cause. Recorded for this sample are roughly 170,000 clones; 60% to 80% of them occurred a single time. The top ten clones comprise 15% to 20% of the sample. Source material: PBMCs or T cells enriched from blood (not recorded which). The receptors derive from a woman in her forties or fifties who had recovered from COVID-19.

The V gene is TRBV11-3, the J gene TRBJ2-6, with 8 nucleotides matching TRBD1. Per the germline V gene, CDR1 is SGHNT and CDR2 is YENEEA. V lost 5 bases and J lost 0; bases outside the gene matches: 6. This CDR3 is 17 amino acids long. CDR3 sequence reads: CASSPGTGSSGANVLTF. CDR3 nucleotide sequence: TGTGCCAGCAGCCCCGGGACAGGCAGCTCTGGGGCCAACGTCCTGACTTTC.

The rearrangement uses TRBV7-2 and TRBJ2-1; D perhaps matches TRBD2 (6 bases). This CDR3 is 13 amino acids long. The germline gives CDR1 SGHTA, CDR2 FQGNSA. V lost 4 bases, J lost 10 bases, and 14 bases lay in between. The DNA of the CDR3 is TGTGCCAGCAGCTCCCTTCGGGAGACGGAGCAGTTCTTC. Protein: CASSSLRETEQFF.

This rearrangement joins TRBV7-2 to TRBJ1-2; tentatively, D is TRBD1 (5 bases). The CDR3 spans 15 residues. From germline, CDR1 is SGHTA and CDR2 FQGNSA. V shed 1 base and J shed 2 bases, with 11 bases lying between them. The CDR3 spells CASSLGGTGNYGYTF. The CDR3 region has the DNA TGTGCCAGCAGCTTAGGGGGGACTGGCAACTATGGCTACACCTTC.

This chain uses TRBV7-2 with TRBJ2-3; 7 positions match TRBD1. The junction had 5 bases not matched to a gene; V was cut back by 5 bases and J by 0 bases. The length of the CDR3 is 15 residues. Looked up from germline, CDR1 is SGHTA and CDR2 is FQGNSA. CDR3 sequence reads: CASSPGTVSTDTQYF. Here the CDR3 DNA reads TGTGCCAGCAGCCCAGGGACAGTTAGCACAGATACGCAGTATTTT.

The V call is TRBV6-5, the J call TRBJ2-7; 9 bases agree with TRBD1. Germline V gives CDR1 MNHEY, CDR2 SVGAGI. This CDR3 is built from 13 residues. Trimming removed 11 bases from V and 6 bases from J; junction bases left unmatched: 11. The CDR3 DNA reads TGTGCCGGAACGACAGGGGGGGAACGCGAGCAGTACTTC. Protein product: CAGTTGGEREQYF.

The J gene is TRBJ1-2, the V gene TRBV20-1; D gene unclear. The CDR3 extends over 11 amino acids. V was clipped by 6 bases and J by 5 bases, with 10 bases between them. Germline CDR1 is DFQATT and CDR2 is SNEGSKA (reference sequence). The CDR3 nucleotides read TGCAGTGCCGCGGGGTCTTATGGCTACACCTTC. This codes for CSAAGSYGYTF.

For the CDR3, the DNA is TGTGCCGGATGGGGGGGCTCTGAGCAGTTCTTC. This sequence encodes CAGWGGSEQFF. The chain recombines TRBV6-5 with TRBJ2-1, with D maybe TRBD2 (7 bases). V was trimmed by 11 bases and J by 9 bases, leaving 14 bases between them. CDR3 length: 11 amino acids. Germline lookup yields CDR1 MNHEY and CDR2 SVGAGI.

The chain employs TRBV4-1 and TRBJ1-4; D gene uncertain. Trimming left V 7 bases short and J 7 bases short, with 13 bases between. The CDR3 totals 13 residues. Germline lookup yields CDR1 MGHRA and CDR2 YSYEKL. The CDR3 sequence: CASKQADLEKLFF. CDR3 DNA sequence: TGCGCCAGCAAGCAGGCTGACCTTGAAAAACTGTTTTTT.

This clone has just a few counts. The CDR3 sequence is CASSLDRKGTLTEAFF. As DNA, the CDR3 is TGTGCCAGCAGCTTGGACAGGAAGGGAACACTCACTGAAGCTTTCTTT. The V and J genes are TRBV11-2 and TRBJ1-1, with 7 bases that match TRBD1. Germline CDR1 is SGHAT and CDR2 is FQNNGV. The CDR3 runs to 16 residues. V dropped 3 bases and J dropped 4; count of bases not matched to a gene: 11.

The J gene is TRBJ1-5, the V gene TRBV6-5, with 10 bases matching TRBD1. J gave up 6 bases and V 0 bases, and 2 bases lay outside the gene matches. CDR3 length: 15 amino acids. Germline-derived CDR1 and CDR2 are MNHEY and SVGAGI. CDR3: CASSYSGTGAQPQHF. CDR3 in DNA: TGTGCCAGCAGTTACTCTGGGACAGGGGCTCAGCCCCAGCATTTT.

Only one count was recorded for this clone. The V call is TRBV7-7, the J call TRBJ2-1, with 9 bases identical to TRBD2. Germline trimming cut 5 bases from V and 9 bases from J; bases unmatched to any gene: 5. From germline, CDR1 is SSHAT and CDR2 FNYEAQ (reference sequence). The CDR3 has 13 amino acids. The CDR3 region is CASSAVAGAEQFF. The CDR3 DNA sequence: TGTGCCAGCAGCGCAGTAGCGGGAGCTGAGCAGTTCTTC.

This clone was recorded only once. At one end the junction does not follow the germline gene, possibly because of a read error. The V call is TRBV28, the J call TRBJ1-2; D is perhaps TRBD1 (5 bases). Germline values: CDR1 MDHEN, CDR2 SYDVKM. This CDR3 spans 15 amino acids. CDR3 sequence (DNA): TGTGCCAGCAGCTTATTTAGCAGGGCAACCTATGGCTACACCTTC. Translating gives CASSLFSRATYGYTF.

V and J are TRBV5-4 and TRBJ2-1; D is possibly TRBD1 (5 bases). The CDR3 is made up of 12 amino acids. From germline, CDR1 is SGHNT and CDR2 YYREEE (reference sequence). Trimming pared 1 base from V and 9 bases from J, leaving 8 bases between. CDR3 region: CASSLQGTEQFF. As DNA, the CDR3 is TGTGCCAGCAGCTTGCAGGGCACTGAGCAGTTCTTC.